The clone carrying this T cell receptor beta chain was seen only a few times. Its specificity is not known. Germline lookup yields CDR1 MGHRA and CDR2 YSYEKL. The J segment lost 2 bases and the V segment lost 10 bases, leaving 6 bases of the junction unmatched. This CDR3 comprises 14 residues. This entry comes from a study of response to subunit inactivated influenza vaccine. TCRdb analysed the RT-PCR reads with MiXCR anew, one entry per CDR3 protein. The table lists over 400,000 distinct CDR3 sequences, around 9.9% of them singletons, with approximately 12% in the top ten. Findings and limits, study-wide: Authors proposed each seasonal influenza vaccination draws in few new T cells.

This clonotype was sampled from a man aged 45-65 years who received an inactivated influenza vaccine. The V and J genes are TRBV4-1 and TRBJ2-1, with 9 bases matching TRBD2. The sequencing used PBMCs from blood, collected 40 to 50 days after vaccination. DNA for the CDR3: TGCGCCACCAATGCGGGGGGGGCCTACAATGAGCAGTTCTTC. Its translation is CATNAGGAYNEQFF.